The rows below give T cell receptor beta chains drawn from one sample of a study of blood T cell repertoires in COVID-19. The method was immunoSEQ multiplex PCR; TCRdb's version includes in-frame clones alone and lacks a portion of them. The sample has approximately 66,000 clones; roughly 90% are singletons. Sequencing was carried out using peripheral blood. The receptors originated from a man aged 55 to 70 with acute or convalescent COVID-19. The CDR3 runs from the conserved cysteine through the conserved F or W. Each record gives: clone size, J gene, V gene, D gene, CDR3 protein, CDR3 DNA. The D gene is left open where the match is weak. Where a row states a size, it is once, few, many or the class of an expanded clone; other rows omit it.

abundance: -; j_gene: TRBJ2-2; v_gene: TRBV10-2; d_gene: -; CDR3aa: CATRDRANTGELFF; CDR3nt: TGCGCCACTAGAGACAGAGCGAACACCGGGGAGCTGTTTTTT
abundance: -; j_gene: TRBJ1-4; v_gene: TRBV19; d_gene: TRBD1; CDR3aa: CASTTGGLSQEKLFF; CDR3nt: TGTGCCAGTACCACAGGGGGCTTAAGTCAGGAAAAACTGTTTTTT
abundance: -; j_gene: TRBJ1-4; v_gene: TRBV9; d_gene: TRBD1; CDR3aa: CASTDRGFYEKLFF; CDR3nt: TGTGCCAGCACGGACAGGGGATTCTATGAAAAACTGTTTTTT
abundance: -; j_gene: TRBJ1-5; v_gene: TRBV6-6; d_gene: -; CDR3aa: CASSQVNWPQHF; CDR3nt: TGTGCCAGCAGCCAGGTGAACTGGCCCCAGCATTTT
abundance: -; j_gene: TRBJ1-4; v_gene: TRBV6-1; d_gene: TRBD1; CDR3aa: CASREAGQRLEKLFF; CDR3nt: TGTGCCAGCAGAGAAGCGGGACAGCGACTTGAAAAACTGTTTTTT
abundance: -; j_gene: TRBJ1-6; v_gene: TRBV18; d_gene: -; CDR3aa: CASSPTAIWENSPLHF; CDR3nt: TGTGCCAGCTCACCAACCGCCATCTGGGAGAATTCACCCCTCCACTTT
abundance: -; j_gene: TRBJ1-6; v_gene: TRBV19; d_gene: TRBD1; CDR3aa: CATSTGGFNSPLHF; CDR3nt: TGTGCCACCTCGACAGGGGGCTTTAATTCACCCCTCCACTTT
abundance: -; j_gene: TRBJ2-1; v_gene: TRBV7-8; d_gene: TRBD1; CDR3aa: CASSQTGGSYNEQFF; CDR3nt: TGTGCCAGCAGCCAAACAGGGGGCTCCTACAATGAGCAGTTCTTC
abundance: -; j_gene: TRBJ2-7; v_gene: TRBV10-3; d_gene: TRBD2; CDR3aa: CAISDPRPGLGSYEQYF; CDR3nt: TGTGCCATCAGTGACCCGCGCCCGGGACTAGGGTCCTACGAGCAGTACTTC
abundance: -; j_gene: TRBJ2-2; v_gene: TRBV3-1/TRBV3-2; d_gene: -; CDR3aa: CASSQGGTNTGELFF; CDR3nt: TGTGCCAGCAGCCAAGGAGGAACGAACACCGGGGAGCTGTTTTTT
abundance: medium-sized; j_gene: TRBJ1-6; v_gene: TRBV14; d_gene: -; CDR3aa: CASSPRGGIAYNSPLHF; CDR3nt: TGTGCCAGCAGCCCCCGGGGAGGGATCGCCTATAATTCACCCCTCCACTTT
abundance: -; j_gene: TRBJ1-2; v_gene: TRBV9; d_gene: TRBD1; CDR3aa: CASSVEQGVSYGYTF; CDR3nt: TGTGCCAGCAGCGTAGAACAGGGGGTCAGCTATGGCTACACCTTC
abundance: -; j_gene: TRBJ2-7; v_gene: TRBV7-9; d_gene: TRBD2; CDR3aa: CASSETLAGAPLEQYF; CDR3nt: TGTGCCAGCAGCGAAACACTAGCGGGGGCTCCCCTAGAGCAGTACTTC
abundance: -; j_gene: TRBJ1-2; v_gene: TRBV29-1; d_gene: TRBD1; CDR3aa: CSALLTGQEYGYTF; CDR3nt: TGCAGCGCCCTACTGACAGGGCAAGAATATGGCTACACCTTC
abundance: -; j_gene: TRBJ1-1; v_gene: TRBV6-5; d_gene: -; CDR3aa: CASSRGGDTEAFF; CDR3nt: TGTGCCAGCAGCCGAGGGGGGGACACTGAAGCTTTCTTT
abundance: -; j_gene: TRBJ1-5; v_gene: TRBV15; d_gene: TRBD1; CDR3aa: CATSRVTGGGQPQHF; CDR3nt: TGTGCCACCAGCAGAGTTACAGGGGGCGGTCAGCCCCAGCATTTT
abundance: -; j_gene: TRBJ2-7; v_gene: TRBV11-1; d_gene: -; CDR3aa: CASSYTGDFSYEQYF; CDR3nt: TGTGCCAGCAGCTACACAGGGGACTTCTCCTACGAGCAGTACTTC
abundance: -; j_gene: TRBJ1-3; v_gene: TRBV9; d_gene: -; CDR3aa: CASSATTGLGGNTIYF; CDR3nt: TGTGCCAGCAGCGCTACCACAGGGCTTGGAGGAAACACCATATATTTT
abundance: -; j_gene: TRBJ2-1; v_gene: TRBV29-1; d_gene: TRBD1; CDR3aa: CSVVDRGKYNEQFF; CDR3nt: TGCAGCGTGGTGGACAGGGGGAAGTACAATGAGCAGTTCTTC
abundance: -; j_gene: TRBJ2-1; v_gene: TRBV18; d_gene: -; CDR3aa: CASSPRGASYNEQFF; CDR3nt: TGTGCCAGCTCACCTAGGGGCGCTTCCTACAATGAGCAGTTCTTC
abundance: -; j_gene: TRBJ1-1; v_gene: TRBV9; d_gene: -; CDR3aa: CASSVAPSQNTEAFF; CDR3nt: TGTGCCAGCAGCGTAGCTCCAAGCCAGAACACTGAAGCTTTCTTT
abundance: -; j_gene: TRBJ2-1; v_gene: TRBV7-9; d_gene: TRBD1; CDR3aa: CASSWDRTYNEQFF; CDR3nt: TGTGCCAGCAGCTGGGACAGAACCTACAATGAGCAGTTCTTC
abundance: -; j_gene: TRBJ2-7; v_gene: TRBV28; d_gene: -; CDR3aa: CASSLPGLSSYEQYF; CDR3nt: TGTGCCAGCAGTTTGCCGGGTTTGAGCTCCTACGAGCAGTACTTC
abundance: -; j_gene: TRBJ1-6; v_gene: TRBV5-1; d_gene: TRBD1; CDR3aa: CASSFRDRVDSPLHF; CDR3nt: TGCGCCAGCAGCTTCCGGGACAGGGTAGATTCACCCCTCCACTTT
abundance: once; j_gene: TRBJ1-5; v_gene: TRBV19; d_gene: -; CDR3aa: CASRNRVDRNQPQHF; CDR3nt: TGTGCCAGTAGGAACAGAGTAGATCGCAATCAGCCCCAGCATTTT
abundance: -; j_gene: TRBJ1-3; v_gene: TRBV5-8; d_gene: -; CDR3aa: CASSLGVTSGNTIYF; CDR3nt: TGTGCCAGCAGCTTGGGCGTCACCTCTGGAAACACCATATATTTT
abundance: -; j_gene: TRBJ2-7; v_gene: TRBV30; d_gene: -; CDR3aa: CAWGPGGSSYEQYF; CDR3nt: TGTGCCTGGGGTCCGGGGGGCAGCTCCTACGAGCAGTACTTC
abundance: -; j_gene: TRBJ2-7; v_gene: TRBV5-1; d_gene: TRBD2; CDR3aa: CASSLTGGYYEQYF; CDR3nt: TGCGCCAGCAGCTTGACGGGGGGATACTACGAGCAGTACTTC